The entry that follows covers one T cell receptor (beta chain) sequence. Its matching antigen is unknown. The V and J ends lost 3 bases and 1 base respectively, with 3 bases between them. The V gene's germline CDR1 is SGHNT and CDR2 YENEEA. The CDR3 length is 12 residues. The data derive from a study of shared clonotypes between healthy human individuals. Study-level background: Each donor's CD8 memory used one plate, CD8 naive two, each CD4 subset three.

Findings and caveats of the study: Sampling was confined to blood; repertoires within tissues likely differ. The study found lower generation probabilities in non-shared clonotypes than in those shared by all four donors. Larger richness was generally estimated for naive than memory subsets.

Method: immunoSEQ multiplex PCR; TCRdb's copy keeps in-frame clones and lacks some. This sample has 2.3 million or so clones, with approximately 95% found just once. The sequence came from a man younger than 30 in good health. Some clones in this sample may be carry-over from other donors' samples. Sequenced sample: naive CD4+ T cells from PBMCs. Subset meaning: CD45RA+ positively selected. The J gene is TRBJ1-1, the V gene TRBV11-3, with unresolved D. Here the CDR3 reads CASSFRNTEAFF. For the CDR3, the DNA is TGTGCCAGCAGCTTCAGGAACACTGAAGCTTTCTTT.